The 29 T cell receptor beta chains listed next were all sequenced from one sample in a study of T-cell reconstitution after alpha-beta-depleted transplantation in children. Molecular barcoding with unique molecular identifiers was used for the TCRbeta library. TCRdb itself ran the PCR reads through MiXCR, one entry per CDR3 protein. The sample records 400,000 to 500,000 distinct CDR3 sequences, under 13% being singletons. Sequences were derived from PBMCs from the stem cell graft donor, sampled from the stem cell graft. The receptors stem from a human donor who donated a stem cell graft to a child with acute myeloid leukemia.

This chain links TRBV9 with TRBJ1-1, with D perhaps matching TRBD1 (6 bases). Germline V lookup: CDR1 SGDLS, CDR2 YYNGEE. The CDR3 is 13 amino acids. Trimming left V 3 bases short and J 5 bases short, with 11 bases between. The CDR3 coding sequence is TGTGCCAGCAGCGCAGGGGTTCGAACTGAAGCTTTCTTT. This encodes CASSAGVRTEAFF.

This clonotype has at least ten counts. V and J are TRBV5-1 and TRBJ2-7, with TRBD1 matching 9 bases. V trimming: 0 bases; J trimming: 6 bases; junction bases outside the gene matches: 7. Germline-derived CDR1 and CDR2 are SGHRS and YFSETQ. The CDR3 loop spans 15 amino acids. Here the CDR3 reads CASSLGDRAFGEQYF. CDR3 DNA sequence: TGCGCCAGCAGCTTGGGGGACAGGGCCTTCGGCGAGCAGTACTTC.

In this sample, this clonotype turned up a few times. This sequence joins TRBV5-1 and TRBJ1-1, with a tentative D call TRBD1 (5 bases). Deletions cut 4 bases from V and 0 bases from J, with 19 bases between. This CDR3 comprises 17 residues. Germline V gene data show CDR1 as SGHRS and CDR2 as YFSETQ. CDR3 in amino acids: CASSLGQQAPVNTEAFF. The CDR3 nucleotides read TGCGCCAGCAGCCTAGGGCAACAGGCACCGGTGAACACTGAAGCTTTCTTT. The complete variable domain, with remaining parts taken from reference TRBV5-1 and TRBJ1-1, reads KAGVTQTPRYLIKTRGQQVTLSCSPISGHRSVSWYQQTPGQGLQFLFEYFSETQRNKGNFPGRFSGRQFSNSRSEMNVSTLELGDSALYLCASSLGQQAPVNTEAFFGQGTRLTVV.

This clonotype was picked up a small number of times. This chain joins TRBV6-1 and TRBJ1-1; TRBD1 matches 8 bases. Unmatched junction bases numbered 7, after V lost 4 bases and J lost 3 bases. The CDR3 loop spans 15 amino acids. Germline lookup yields CDR1 MNHNS and CDR2 SASEGT. The CDR3 DNA is TGTGCCAGCAGTGCACAGACAGGGGTAGACACTGAAGCTTTCTTT. Encoded protein: CASSAQTGVDTEAFF.

This clonotype has a handful of counts. This chain uses TRBV2 with TRBJ2-3, with 9 bases lining up with TRBD1. V was clipped by 4 bases and J by 5 bases; unmatched bases: 10. The CDR3 is 16 amino acids. CDR1 and CDR2 (germline): SNHLY, FYNNEI. CDR3 sequence: CASSGSRDRAGDTQYF. The CDR3, as DNA: TGTGCCAGCAGTGGATCCCGGGACAGGGCAGGAGATACGCAGTATTTT.

This clonotype was detected ten times or more. CDR3 amino acids: CSVLVTAGELFF. CDR3 in DNA: TGCAGCGTTTTAGTAACGGCCGGGGAGCTGTTTTTT. This chain links TRBV29-1 with TRBJ2-2; D gene ambiguous. The V gene's germline CDR1 is SQVTM and CDR2 ANQGSEA. Trimming stripped 5 bases from V and 6 bases from J, with 10 bases between. The CDR3 has 12 residues.

The V and J genes are TRBV5-1 and TRBJ1-5; D is possibly TRBD1 (6 bases). The V gene lost 3 bases and the J gene lost 6 bases, with 13 bases spanning the gap. This CDR3 comprises 14 residues. Germline loops: CDR1 SGHRS, CDR2 YFSETQ. CDR3 DNA: TGCGCCAGCAGCTCCGGGGGCGCGGGTCAGCCCCAGCATTTT. Translated, it gives CASSSGGAGQPQHF.

The chain joins TRBV18 to TRBJ1-2; possible D gene TRBD1, 6 bases. Germline assignment: CDR1 KGHSH and CDR2 LQKENI. The germline V and J ends were trimmed by 3 bases and 3 bases, with 17 bases remaining between them. The CDR3 loop spans 16 amino acids. CDR3 sequence reads: CASSPQLGDTHYGYTF. The CDR3 DNA reads TGTGCCAGCTCACCGCAGTTAGGGGACACACACTATGGCTACACCTTC.

This chain joins TRBV29-1 and TRBJ2-3, with a possible D match to TRBD2 (6 bases). CDR1 and CDR2 (germline): SQVTM, ANQGSEA. The CDR3 sequence is 14 residues long. CDR3 bases: TGCGGCATTGTCGGGACTTCGAACACAGATACGCAGTATTTT. Its translation is CGIVGTSNTDTQYF.

This clonotype was detected a few times. The chain joins TRBV5-1 to TRBJ1-1; no clear D gene. The germline V and J ends were trimmed by 3 bases and 4 bases, with 16 bases remaining between them. Germline V gene sequence: CDR1 SGHRS, CDR2 YFSETQ. This CDR3 has 15 amino acids. The CDR3 protein is CASSYGGESLTEAFF. CDR3 nucleotides: TGCGCCAGCAGCTATGGTGGAGAAAGCCTCACTGAAGCTTTCTTT.

This rearrangement joins TRBV14 to TRBJ2-4; D is undetermined. Germline V gene lookup returns CDR1 SGHDN and CDR2 FVKESK. This CDR3 has 15 amino acids. V was shortened by 3 bases and J by 1 base, with 10 bases between the two germline ends. The CDR3 coding sequence is TGTGCCAGCAGCCAGAGTAGCTTGGCCAAAAACATTCAGTACTTC. The encoded protein is CASSQSSLAKNIQYF. Variable domain in full (rest from reference TRBV14 and TRBJ2-4): EAGVTQFPSHSVIEKGQTVTLRCDPISGHDNLYWYRRVMGKEIKFLLHFVKESKQDESGMPNNRFLAERTGGTYSTLKVQPAELEDSGVYFCASSQSSLAKNIQYFGAGTRLSVL.

This clonotype occurred a few times. The chain uses TRBV4-3 and TRBJ2-7, with no clear D. Trimming took off 0 bases at V and 5 bases at J, with 8 bases between the two ends. CDR1 is LGHNA, CDR2 YSLEER, per germline. This CDR3 is built from 13 residues. CDR3 DNA: TGCGCCAGCAGCCAAGATCTGATCCACGAGCAGTACTTC. It encodes CASSQDLIHEQYF.

The chain employs TRBV5-5 and TRBJ2-7; 7 bases are a match to TRBD1. Germline V gene lookup returns CDR1 SGHKS and CDR2 YYEKEE (reference sequence). With 5 bases clipped from V and 2 bases from J, the junction kept 10 bases outside the gene matches. This CDR3 is 15 amino acids long. The CDR3: CASRRDRATTYEQYV. The CDR3 DNA sequence: TGTGCCAGCAGAAGAGACAGGGCGACTACCTACGAGCAGTACGTC.

The V gene is TRBV5-1, the J gene TRBJ2-1; D possibly matches TRBD1 or TRBD2 (5 bases each). Germline CDR1 and CDR2: SGHRS and YFSETQ. The CDR3 covers 13 residues. Deletions cut 4 bases from V and 9 bases from J, with 14 bases between. CDR3 sequence reads: CASSPQGTGEQFF. The DNA for the CDR3 is TGCGCCAGCAGCCCCCAAGGGACGGGTGAGCAGTTCTTC.

This clonotype has more than one count but fewer than ten. The chain combines TRBV6-1 with TRBJ2-7; possibly TRBD2 for D (6 bases). CDR1 and CDR2 from the germline V gene are MNHNS and SASEGT. The V gene lost 8 bases and the J gene lost 0 bases, with 11 bases spanning the gap. The CDR3 length is 13 residues. CDR3 coding DNA: TGTGCCAGCTTCGGGGGTACCTCCTACGAGCAGTACGTC. It codes for CASFGGTSYEQYV.

This clonotype has only a few counts. This chain joins TRBV29-1 and TRBJ2-5; 7 positions agree with TRBD2. Germline CDR1 is SQVTM and CDR2 is ANQGSEA. This CDR3 is 13 amino acids long. Trimming removed 6 bases from V and 4 bases from J; junction bases left unmatched: 8. CDR3 amino acids: CSVAGLVGETQYF. CDR3 coding DNA: TGCAGCGTCGCCGGACTAGTTGGAGAGACCCAGTACTTC.

This clonotype was seen more than once but under ten times. The chain uses TRBV4-1 and TRBJ2-7, with D perhaps matching TRBD2 (6 bases). V was clipped by 4 bases and J by 2 bases, with 30 bases between them. The germline CDR1 and CDR2 sequences are MGHRA and YSYEKL. The CDR3 length is 20 residues. CDR3 region: CASSPIVGSHSTGGTYEQYF. The CDR3 nucleotides are TGCGCCAGCAGCCCGATCGTGGGCAGTCACTCCACTGGGGGGACCTACGAGCAGTACTTC.

In this sample, this clonotype turned up a few times. The chain couples TRBV4-2 to TRBJ2-7; the D call may be TRBD1 or TRBD2 (6 bases each). V was shortened by 3 bases and J by 2 bases, with 14 bases between the two germline ends. CDR3 length equals 15 residues. CDR1 and CDR2 (germline): LGHNA, YNFKEQ. The CDR3 sequence is CASSHGEGGAYEQYF. The CDR3 region has the DNA TGTGCCAGCAGCCACGGTGAGGGGGGTGCCTACGAGCAGTACTTC.

This rearrangement joins TRBV14 to TRBJ2-1; 12 positions agree with TRBD2. Germline CDR1 and CDR2: SGHDN and FVKESK. The CDR3 runs 17 residues. V lost 3 bases to trimming and J lost 8 bases; unmatched junction nucleotides: 11. CDR3 sequence reads: CASSHLIGLAGLDEQFF. The CDR3, as DNA: TGTGCCAGCAGCCATTTAATCGGACTAGCGGGATTAGATGAGCAGTTCTTC.

This clonotype was seen repeatedly, ten times or more. The gene calls are TRBV3-1 and TRBJ1-2; D gene uncertain. V lost 0 bases and J 6 bases, leaving 8 bases between the germline ends. This CDR3 has 13 amino acids. Germline V CDR1 and CDR2: LGHDT, YNNKEL (reference sequence). CDR3 sequence: CASSQDAGDGYTF. The CDR3 region has the DNA TGTGCCAGCAGCCAAGACGCTGGGGATGGCTACACCTTC.

This clonotype turned up a few times. The rearrangement links TRBV20-1 to TRBJ1-3; D may be TRBD1 (5 bases). Germline CDR1 is DFQATT and CDR2 is SNEGSKA (reference sequence). The V end was cut by 5 bases, the J end by 2 bases, with 10 bases between. The CDR3 is 13 amino acids. The CDR3 DNA reads TGCAGTGCTCTGGGGGACGCTGGAAACACCATATATTTT. This encodes CSALGDAGNTIYF.

This clonotype was detected only a few times. This sequence joins TRBV5-5 and TRBJ2-5; D perhaps matches TRBD1 (6 bases). V was trimmed by 1 base and J by 2 bases, leaving 9 bases between them. The germline gives CDR1 SGHKS, CDR2 YYEKEE (reference sequence). This CDR3 comprises 14 residues. CDR3 residues: CASSLFGQQETQYF. CDR3 nucleotide sequence: TGTGCCAGCAGCTTGTTCGGACAGCAAGAGACCCAGTACTTC.

This clonotype was picked up a small number of times. The chain uses TRBV3-1 and TRBJ1-1; 8 bases match TRBD1. CDR1 and CDR2 (germline): LGHDT, YNNKEL (reference sequence). The CDR3 runs to 13 residues. Trimming cost V 4 bases and J 7 bases; bases outside gene matches: 5. The CDR3 reads CASSPTGGGEAFF. CDR3 in DNA: TGTGCCAGCAGCCCAACAGGGGGAGGTGAAGCTTTCTTT.

J is TRBJ2-7 and V is TRBV12-3 or TRBV12-4, with 8 bases lining up with TRBD1. With V trimmed by 6 bases and J by 5 bases, 6 bases remained unmatched. The CDR3 consists of 13 residues. CDR3 in DNA: TGTGCCAGCAGACGGACAGGGCTTGACGAGCAGTACTTC. This encodes CASRRTGLDEQYF.

The chain has TRBV5-1 and TRBJ2-1, with 9 nucleotides matching TRBD2. This CDR3 spans 14 amino acids. Germline CDR1 SGHRS, CDR2 YFSETQ. With 5 bases clipped from V and 11 bases from J, the junction kept 11 bases outside the gene matches. The CDR3 nucleotides read TGCGCCAGCAGTGCGGACAGCGGGGGGAATAAGCAGTTCTTC. This encodes CASSADSGGNKQFF.

This clonotype came up many times. This sequence joins TRBV9 and TRBJ2-1; 8 bases align to TRBD2. Germline lookup yields CDR1 SGDLS and CDR2 YYNGEE. This CDR3 has 14 amino acids. V dropped 6 bases and J dropped 3; count of bases not matched to a gene: 5. CDR3 region: CASTPGGDYNEQFF. CDR3 nucleotide sequence: TGTGCCAGCACCCCGGGGGGGGACTACAATGAGCAGTTCTTC.

This clonotype has a handful of counts. DNA for the CDR3: TGTGCCAGCAGCCCCCACGGGGCCGGCTATAATTCACCCCTCCACTTT. It yields the protein CASSPHGAGYNSPLHF. The V gene is TRBV7-2, the J gene TRBJ1-6; TRBD1 is a possible D gene (5 bases). This CDR3 spans 16 amino acids. Germline CDR1 SGHTA, CDR2 FQGNSA. With 5 bases removed from V and 3 bases from J, the gap between germline ends came to 14 bases.

In this sample, this clonotype turned up a few times. This chain's CDR3 is CASRATSGPDTQYF. CDR3 bases: TGTGCCAGCAGAGCCACTAGCGGGCCAGATACGCAGTATTTT. The gene calls are TRBV12-3 or TRBV12-4 and TRBJ2-3, with TRBD2 identical over 9 bases. The CDR3 is made up of 14 amino acids. The V and J ends lost 6 bases and 4 bases, in that order; junction bases with no gene match: 5.

This chain joins TRBV7-6 and TRBJ2-3; the match to TRBD1 covers 7 bases. Per the germline V gene, CDR1 is SGHVS and CDR2 is FNYEAQ. The junction had 14 bases not matched to a gene; V was cut back by 3 bases and J by 2 bases. The length of the CDR3 is 18 residues. CDR3 amino acids: CASSFGDSDLAFTDTQYF. The CDR3 DNA sequence: TGTGCCAGCAGCTTTGGGGACAGCGACTTAGCCTTCACAGATACGCAGTATTTT.